This T cell receptor beta chain was captured in a study of blood T cell repertoires in COVID-19. Study as a whole: COVID-19 samples, acute and convalescent, were from the United States, Italy and Spain. The analysed material was cDNA or gDNA that came from T cells, B-cell-depleted T cells, or PBMCs.

Germline V gives CDR1 SGHTA, CDR2 FQGNSA. There are 16 residues in the CDR3. V was shortened by 1 base and J by 0 bases, with 11 bases between the two germline ends. Authors' data handling: How many nucleated cells were present was estimated from reference gene primer amplification. Using immunoSEQ multiplex PCR, the repertoire was profiled, and TCRdb retains in-frame clones only, with some absent. The DNA gave D and trimming, while V, J and clone size come from that table. The sample holds some 190,000 clones, around 86% seen once. The study drew participants aged roughly 18 to 95 years from some 23 US areas. This clone was counted once.

The specimen was PBMCs or T cells enriched from blood (not recorded which). The chain couples TRBV7-2 to TRBJ2-3, with a tentative D call TRBD2 (6 bases). The receptor comes from a woman in her thirties or forties in a cohort exposed to, infected with or recovered from COVID-19 (not recorded which). The CDR3 sequence: CASSLVGGLSTDTQYF. DNA of the CDR3: TGTGCCAGCAGCTTAGTTGGGGGACTTAGCACAGATACGCAGTATTTT.